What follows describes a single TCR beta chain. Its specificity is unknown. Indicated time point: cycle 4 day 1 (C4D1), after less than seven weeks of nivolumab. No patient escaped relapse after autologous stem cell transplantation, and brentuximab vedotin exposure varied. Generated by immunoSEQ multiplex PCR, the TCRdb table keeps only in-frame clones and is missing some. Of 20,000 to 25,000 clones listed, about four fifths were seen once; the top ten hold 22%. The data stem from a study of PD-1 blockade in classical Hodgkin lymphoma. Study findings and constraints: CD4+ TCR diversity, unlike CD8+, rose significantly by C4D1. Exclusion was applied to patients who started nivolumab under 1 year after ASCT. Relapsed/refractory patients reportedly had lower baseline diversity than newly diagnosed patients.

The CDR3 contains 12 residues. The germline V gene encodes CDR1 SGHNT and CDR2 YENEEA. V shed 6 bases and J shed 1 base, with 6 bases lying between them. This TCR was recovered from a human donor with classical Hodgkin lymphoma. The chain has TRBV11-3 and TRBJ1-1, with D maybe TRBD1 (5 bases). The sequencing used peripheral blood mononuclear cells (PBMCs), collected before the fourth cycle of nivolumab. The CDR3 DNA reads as TGTGCCAGCAGAAGGGGGAACACTGAAGCTTTCTTT. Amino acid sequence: CASRRGNTEAFF.